There are many counts of the clone carrying this TCR beta chain. Its antigen remains unknown. This sample stems from a study of T-cell memory formation after mild COVID-19. Study results and caveats: Pre-infection memory harbored some responding clones, suggesting cross-reactive memory joined.

The J segment lost 3 bases and the V segment lost 0 bases, leaving 9 bases of the junction unmatched. The V gene's germline CDR1 is SGHRS and CDR2 YFSETQ. The CDR3 sequence is 16 residues long. TCRdb re-called the 5' RACE reads with MiXCR, one entry per CDR3 protein. Counted here are 200,000 to 300,000 distinct CDR3 sequences, less than 20% occurring once; the ten biggest clones make up over 2%. The source is an adult woman who had mild COVID-19 (a few samples of this study predate the infection). Cell type and time point are not known. The chain is built from TRBV5-1 and TRBJ2-7; 7 bases agree with TRBD1. Sequencing was performed on PBMCs or a T cell subset sorted from them (not recorded which). The CDR3 region has the DNA TGCGCCAGCAGCTTGGAGCCGGGACAGCACCACTACGAGCAGTACTTC. This gives the protein CASSLEPGQHHYEQYF.